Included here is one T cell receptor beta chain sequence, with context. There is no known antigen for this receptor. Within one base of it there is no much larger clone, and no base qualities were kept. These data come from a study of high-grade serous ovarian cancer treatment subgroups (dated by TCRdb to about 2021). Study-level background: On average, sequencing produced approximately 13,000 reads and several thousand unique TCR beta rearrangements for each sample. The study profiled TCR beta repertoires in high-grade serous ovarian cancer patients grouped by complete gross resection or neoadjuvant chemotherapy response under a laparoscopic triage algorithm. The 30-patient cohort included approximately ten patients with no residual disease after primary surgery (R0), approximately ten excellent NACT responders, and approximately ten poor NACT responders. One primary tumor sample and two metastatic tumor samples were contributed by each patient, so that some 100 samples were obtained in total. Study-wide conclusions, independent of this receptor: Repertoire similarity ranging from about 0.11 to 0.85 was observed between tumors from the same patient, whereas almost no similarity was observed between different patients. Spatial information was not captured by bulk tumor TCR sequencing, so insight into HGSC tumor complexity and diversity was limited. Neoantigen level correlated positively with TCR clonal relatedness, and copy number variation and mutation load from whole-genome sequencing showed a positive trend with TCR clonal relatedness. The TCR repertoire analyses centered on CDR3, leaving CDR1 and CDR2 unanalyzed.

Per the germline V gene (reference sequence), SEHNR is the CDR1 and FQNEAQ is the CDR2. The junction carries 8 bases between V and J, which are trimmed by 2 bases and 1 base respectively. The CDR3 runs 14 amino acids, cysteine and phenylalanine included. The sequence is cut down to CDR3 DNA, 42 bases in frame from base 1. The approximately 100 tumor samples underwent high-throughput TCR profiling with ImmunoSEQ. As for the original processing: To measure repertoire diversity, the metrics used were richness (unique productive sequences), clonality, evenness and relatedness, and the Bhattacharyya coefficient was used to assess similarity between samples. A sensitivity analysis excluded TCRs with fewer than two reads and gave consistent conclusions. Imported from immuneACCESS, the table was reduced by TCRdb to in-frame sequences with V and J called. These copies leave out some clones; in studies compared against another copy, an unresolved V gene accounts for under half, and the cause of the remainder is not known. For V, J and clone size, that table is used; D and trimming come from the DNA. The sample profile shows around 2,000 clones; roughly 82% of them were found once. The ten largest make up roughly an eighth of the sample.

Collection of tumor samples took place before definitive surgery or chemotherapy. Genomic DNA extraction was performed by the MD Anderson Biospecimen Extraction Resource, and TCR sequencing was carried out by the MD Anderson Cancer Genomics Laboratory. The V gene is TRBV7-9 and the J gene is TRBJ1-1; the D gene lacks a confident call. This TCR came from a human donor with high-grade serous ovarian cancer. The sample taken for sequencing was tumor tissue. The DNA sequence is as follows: TGTGCCAGCAGCTTACGGGTAGGGAACACTGAAGCTTTCTTT. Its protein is CASSLRVGNTEAFF.